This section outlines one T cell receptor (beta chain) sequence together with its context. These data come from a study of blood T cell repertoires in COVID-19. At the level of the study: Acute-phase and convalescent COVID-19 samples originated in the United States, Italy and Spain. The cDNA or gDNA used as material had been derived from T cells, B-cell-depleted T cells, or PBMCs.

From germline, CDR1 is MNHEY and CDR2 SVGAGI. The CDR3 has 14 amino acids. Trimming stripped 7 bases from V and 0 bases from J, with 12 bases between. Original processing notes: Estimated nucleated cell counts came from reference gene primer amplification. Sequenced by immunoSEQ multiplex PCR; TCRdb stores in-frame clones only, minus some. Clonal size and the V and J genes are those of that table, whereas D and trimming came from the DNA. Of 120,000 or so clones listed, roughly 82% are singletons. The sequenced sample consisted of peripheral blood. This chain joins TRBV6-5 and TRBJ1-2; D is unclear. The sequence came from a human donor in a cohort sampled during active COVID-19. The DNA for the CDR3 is TGTGCCAGCACCCGACTTTTTCCTAACTATGGCTACACCTTC. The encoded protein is CASTRLFPNYGYTF.